The 14 T cell receptor beta chains given below trace back to one sample, sequenced in a study of cytotoxic CD8 clonotypes in ibrutinib-treated CLL. Method: immunoSEQ multiplex PCR; TCRdb's copy keeps in-frame clones and lacks some. This sample has some 150,000 clones, with 75% to 85% found just once. The sample here was PBMCs, taken after 36 months of ibrutinib treatment. These receptors were taken from a human donor with chronic lymphocytic leukemia.

This chain links TRBV28 with TRBJ2-1; D might be TRBD2 (6 bases). Per the germline V gene, CDR1 is MDHEN and CDR2 is SYDVKM. The CDR3 extends over 12 amino acids. Trimming removed 6 bases from V and 9 bases from J, with 12 bases in between. DNA for the CDR3: TGTGCCAGCAGCTCGCGGGGCTTTGAGCAGTTCTTC. This gives the protein CASSSRGFEQFF.

This chain uses TRBV30 with TRBJ1-1, with 8 bases lining up with TRBD1. Germline V gene lookup returns CDR1 GTSNPN and CDR2 SVGIG (reference sequence). Unmatched junction bases numbered 6, after V lost 3 bases and J lost 6 bases. The CDR3 is 13 residues long. The CDR3 DNA reads TGTGCCTGGAGGAAAGACAGGGGCTCTGAAGCTTTCTTT. It yields the protein CAWRKDRGSEAFF.

The chain combines TRBV27 with TRBJ2-1; a possible D gene is TRBD1 (5 bases). This CDR3 has 13 amino acids. V lost 7 bases and J lost 5, with 12 bases in between. CDR1 and CDR2 from the germline V gene are MNHEY and SMNVEV (reference sequence). DNA of the CDR3: TGTGCCAGCACTCTAGGGGCGAACAATGAGCAGTTCTTC. This encodes CASTLGANNEQFF.

The V and J genes are TRBV30 and TRBJ1-6, with a weak D call TRBD1 (6 bases). V shed 8 bases and J shed 7 bases, with 12 bases lying between them. CDR3 length: 12 residues. The V gene's germline CDR1 is GTSNPN and CDR2 SVGIG (reference sequence). The CDR3 is CATGMGNSPLHF. For the CDR3, the DNA is TGTGCCACAGGGATGGGAAATTCACCCCTCCACTTT.

This clone has just one count. The J gene is TRBJ1-5, the V gene TRBV19, with unresolved D. This CDR3 is built from 14 residues. The ends were cut back, 8 bases at V and 9 bases at J, with 20 bases in the middle. Germline V gene sequence: CDR1 LNHDA, CDR2 SQIVND (reference sequence). The CDR3 nucleotides read TGTGCCAGTCGTACCGGGAATGGGGTCGCGCCCCAGCATTTT. This encodes CASRTGNGVAPQHF. The variable domain in full, with the rest retrieved from reference TRBV19 and TRBJ1-5, is DGGITQSPKYLFRKEGQNVTLSCEQNLNHDAMYWYRQDPGQGLRLIYYSQIVNDFQKGDIAEGYSVSREKKESFPLTVTSAQKNPTAFYLCASRTGNGVAPQHFGDGTRLSIL.

The V call is TRBV10-3, the J call TRBJ2-3; 13 bases are a match to TRBD2. From germline, CDR1 is ENHRY and CDR2 SYGVKD. CDR3 length: 18 residues. The ends lost 2 bases at V and 6 bases at J; junction bases unmatched: 11. CDR3 in DNA: TGTGCCATCAGTGAGCGGACTAGCGGGGGCCAACACCGGGATACGCAGTATTTT. As protein: CAISERTSGGQHRDTQYF.

This clone was detected a few times. The CDR3: CASSLGHTINQPQHF. The DNA of the CDR3 is TGTGCCAGCAGCTTGGGACATACCATCAATCAGCCCCAGCATTTT. The genes are TRBV7-9 and TRBJ1-5, with D possibly matching TRBD1 (6 bases). V lost 3 bases, J lost 3 bases, and 12 bases lay in between. The CDR3 is 15 residues long. The germline gives CDR1 SEHNR, CDR2 FQNEAQ (reference sequence).

V usage is TRBV5-5 and J usage is TRBJ1-2, with 7 nucleotides matching TRBD1. V trimming: 6 bases; J trimming: 3 bases; junction bases outside the gene matches: 8. In germline, CDR1 is SGHKS, CDR2 YYEKEE (reference sequence). This CDR3 spans 14 amino acids. The CDR3 here is CASILAGGDYGYTF. DNA for the CDR3: TGTGCCAGCATCCTGGCAGGGGGGGACTATGGCTACACCTTC.

The chain uses TRBV7-9 and TRBJ1-1; TRBD1 is a possible D gene (5 bases). The germline V gene has CDR1 SEHNR and CDR2 FQNEAQ (reference sequence). This CDR3 is 13 amino acids long. The germline V and J ends were trimmed by 5 bases and 8 bases, with 15 bases remaining between them. In DNA, the CDR3 is TGTGCCAGCAGCACCCTTCTAAGGACAGAAGCTTTCTTT. As protein: CASSTLLRTEAFF.

The CDR3 spells CATGGLAGYEQYF. In DNA, the CDR3 is TGTGCCACCGGGGGGTTAGCGGGTTACGAGCAGTACTTC. The chain employs TRBV6-1 and TRBJ2-7; TRBD2 agrees at 7 bases. CDR3 length equals 13 residues. Germline V CDR1 and CDR2: MNHNS, SASEGT. V was clipped by 10 bases and J by 4 bases; unmatched bases: 10.

The chain recombines TRBV28 with TRBJ1-5, with TRBD1 matching over 7 bases. Germline CDR1 MDHEN, CDR2 SYDVKM. This CDR3 region has 17 residues. V shed 3 bases and J 4 bases; nucleotides not matched to a gene: 12. CDR3 nucleotide sequence: TGTGCCAGCAGTTTCGAGGGCCCGACAGGGCCGAATCAGCCCCAGCATTTT. It encodes CASSFEGPTGPNQPQHF.

This chain connects TRBV19 to TRBJ2-6; TRBD1 matches 7 bases. This CDR3 is 17 amino acids long. The V and J ends lost 5 bases and 0 bases, in that order; junction bases with no gene match: 7. Germline V CDR1 and CDR2: LNHDA, SQIVND (reference sequence). Written as DNA, the CDR3 is TGTGCCAGTAGTGGGGACAGAGTGTTCTCTGGGGCCAACGTCCTGACTTTC. Amino acid sequence: CASSGDRVFSGANVLTF.

The chain is built from TRBV18 and TRBJ1-1; D is uncertain. The germline V gene has CDR1 KGHSH and CDR2 LQKENI. This CDR3 spans 15 amino acids. Trimming shortened V by 3 bases and J by 0 bases, and 11 bases separated the two germline ends. Here the CDR3 reads CASSPMVGLNTEAFF. In nucleotides, the CDR3 is TGTGCCAGCTCACCGATGGTCGGGTTGAACACTGAAGCTTTCTTT.

J is TRBJ2-7 and V is TRBV5-1; D unresolved. CDR3 length: 14 residues. V was trimmed by 0 bases and J by 2 bases, leaving 9 bases between them. CDR1 and CDR2 from the germline V gene are SGHRS and YFSETQ. CDR3 region: CASSLALVAYEQYF. CDR3 nucleotides: TGCGCCAGCAGCTTGGCGTTAGTAGCCTACGAGCAGTACTTC.